This TCR beta chain was observed in a study of cytomegalovirus exposure and HLA in healthy donors. In the study overall: From about 180 million T cells, an earlier analysis saw under 140 million unique TCR beta sequences. Whole-study results and caveats: Excluded: some indistinguishable V segments such as TRBV6-2 and TRBV6-3.

Remarks on this clone: Its antigen remains unknown.

PCR was performed using 60 Vbeta and 13 Jbeta primers. TCRdb keeps only in-frame clones here, not all; method: immunoSEQ multiplex PCR. Of about 81,000 clones listed, over 65% are singletons. This CDR3 spans 14 amino acids. Germline CDR1 reads SGHTA; CDR2 reads FQGNSA. Trimming took off 2 bases at V and 2 bases at J, with 10 bases between the two ends. What was sequenced was PBMCs. The chain employs TRBV7-2 and TRBJ2-7, with D possibly being TRBD2 (6 bases). The receptor comes from a man aged 50 to 59 in good health and CMV-seropositive. CDR3 region: CASSLREAPYEQYF. Written as DNA, the CDR3 is TGTGCCAGCAGCTTAAGGGAGGCCCCCTACGAGCAGTACTTC.